This record concerns one T cell receptor beta chain sequence. The sample comes from a study of blood T cell repertoires in COVID-19. Across the study: The analysed material was cDNA or gDNA that came from T cells, B-cell-depleted T cells, or PBMCs.

TCRdb's table, derived via immunoSEQ multiplex PCR, lists solely in-frame clones and lacks some. The sample carries 250,000 to 300,000 clones, roughly nine tenths recorded once. The CDR3 is 15 residues long. Germline V CDR1 and CDR2: PRHDT, FYEKMQ (reference sequence). V lost 5 bases, J lost 0 bases, and 8 bases lay in between. This chain joins TRBV13 and TRBJ1-6; D is undetermined. The sample was peripheral blood. This clonotype was sampled from a woman aged 45-60 years who had recovered from COVID-19. This chain's CDR3 is CASSAESSYNSPLHF. Here the CDR3 DNA reads TGTGCCAGCAGCGCCGAGAGCTCCTATAATTCACCCCTCCACTTT. The whole variable domain, remainder taken from reference TRBV13 and TRBJ1-6, is AAGVIQSPRHLIKEKRETATLKCYPIPRHDTVYWYQQGPGQDPQFLISFYEKMQSDKGSIPDRFSAQQFSDYHSELNMSSLELGDSALYFCASSAESSYNSPLHFGNGTRLTVT.